The TCR beta chain described here comes from a study of blood T cell repertoires in COVID-19. Study-wide background: Donors in the United States, Italy and Spain gave samples during acute or convalescent COVID-19. T cells, B-cell-depleted T cells, or PBMCs supplied cDNA or gDNA.

In the authors' workflow: Estimation of nucleated cell counts was performed using reference gene primer amplification. Sequencing used immunoSEQ multiplex PCR; TCRdb keeps in-frame clones, though not all of them. V, J and clone size are taken as reported in that table, and D and trimming were inferred from the DNA itself. The sample lists 110,000 to 150,000 clones; more than 65% were seen once. The CDR3 has 12 residues. The V end lost 3 bases, the J end lost 3 bases, and 9 bases lay between the germline ends. CDR1 is GTSNPN and CDR2 is SVGIG in the germline V gene (reference sequence). The chain is built from TRBV30 and TRBJ2-7, with D perhaps matching TRBD2 (6 bases). This receptor was obtained from a man aged 55 to 70 with acute or convalescent COVID-19. Sequenced material: peripheral blood. The CDR3 is CAWRYSGYEQYF. The CDR3 DNA sequence: TGTGCCTGGAGGTATAGCGGCTACGAGCAGTACTTC.